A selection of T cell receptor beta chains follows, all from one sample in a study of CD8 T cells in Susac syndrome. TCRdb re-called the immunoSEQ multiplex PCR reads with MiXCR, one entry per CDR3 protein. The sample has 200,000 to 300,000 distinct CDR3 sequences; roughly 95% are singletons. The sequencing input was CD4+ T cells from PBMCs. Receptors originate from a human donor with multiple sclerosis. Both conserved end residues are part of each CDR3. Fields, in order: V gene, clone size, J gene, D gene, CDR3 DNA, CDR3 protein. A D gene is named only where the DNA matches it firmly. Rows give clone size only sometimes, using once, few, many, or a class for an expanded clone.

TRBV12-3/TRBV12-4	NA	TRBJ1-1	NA	TGTGCCAGCAGCAATGGAAACCCAGGTTCCTATGAAGCTTTCTTT	CASSNGNPGSYEAFF
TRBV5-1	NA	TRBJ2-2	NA	TGCGCCAGCAGCGCCCGACTAGGGGACACCGGGGAGCTGTTTTTT	CASSARLGDTGELFF
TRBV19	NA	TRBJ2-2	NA	TGTGCCAGTAGTAGCCAAGGGGGCACCGGGGAGCTGTTTTTT	CASSSQGGTGELFF
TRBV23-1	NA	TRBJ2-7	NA	TGCGCCAGCAGGTTCGGATACGAGCAGTACTTC	CASRFGYEQYF
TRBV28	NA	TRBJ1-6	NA	TGTGCCAGCAGTCCAGGGAGGGGAAATTCACCCCTCCACTTT	CASSPGRGNSPLHF
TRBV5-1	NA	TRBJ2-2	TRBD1	TGCGCCAGCAGCGGAAGGGGACAGGACGGGGAGCTGTTTTTT	CASSGRGQDGELFF
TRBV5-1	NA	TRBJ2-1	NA	TGCGCCAGCAGCCCTTCATGGGGAATCTCCTACAATGAGCAGTTCTTC	CASSPSWGISYNEQFF
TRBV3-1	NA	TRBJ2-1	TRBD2	TGTGCCAGCAGCCAGGGCGGGAGAAACTACAATGAGCAGTTCTTC	CASSQGGRNYNEQFF
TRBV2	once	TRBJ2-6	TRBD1	TGTGCCTCTAAGCAGGGGGCGCTTGGGGCCAACGTCCTGACTTTC	CASKQGALGANVLTF
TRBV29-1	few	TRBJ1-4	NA	TGCAGCGTTGAGGGAGGTGGGGATGAAAAACTGTTTTTT	CSVEGGGDEKLFF
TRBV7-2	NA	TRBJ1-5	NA	TGTGCCAGCAGCTTAGCACCGTATAGCAATCAGCCCCAGCATTTT	CASSLAPYSNQPQHF
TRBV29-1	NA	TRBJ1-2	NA	TGCAGGGTAGGGGACAACTATGGCTACACCTTC	CRVGDNYGYTF
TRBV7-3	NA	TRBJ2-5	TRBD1	TGTGCCAGCAGCTTAGAAGGGGACAGGGATAAAGAGACCCAGTACTTC	CASSLEGDRDKETQYF
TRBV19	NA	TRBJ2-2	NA	TGTGCCAGTAGCCCTAGCCCGGTTAACGCCGGGGAGCTGTTTTTT	CASSPSPVNAGELFF
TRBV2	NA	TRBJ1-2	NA	TGTGCCAGCAGTGCTTACCTTGGCTACACCTTC	CASSAYLGYTF
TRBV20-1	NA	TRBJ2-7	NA	TGCAGTGCTACTCCCGATTTCGAGCAGTACTTC	CSATPDFEQYF
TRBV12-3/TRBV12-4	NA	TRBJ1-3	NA	TGTGCCAGCAGTTTTTCTAGAAACACCATATATTTT	CASSFSRNTIYF
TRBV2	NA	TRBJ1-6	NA	TGTGCCAGCAGTCCGACAGACGCTCGAGGGTCACCCCTCCACTTT	CASSPTDARGSPLHF
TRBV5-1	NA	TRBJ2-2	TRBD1	TGCGCCAGTACCGGGACAGGGGGATACACCGGGGAGCTGTTTTTT	CASTGTGGYTGELFF
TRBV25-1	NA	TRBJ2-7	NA	TGTGCCAGCATAGGACACGACTCCTACGAGCAGTACTTC	CASIGHDSYEQYF
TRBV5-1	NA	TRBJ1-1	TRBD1	TGCGCCAGCAGCTGGGACAGTATGAACACTGAAGCTTTCTTT	CASSWDSMNTEAFF
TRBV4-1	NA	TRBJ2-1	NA	TGCGCCAGCAGCCAAACGCTAGCAATTGAGCAGTTCTTC	CASSQTLAIEQFF
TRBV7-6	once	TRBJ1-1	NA	TGTGCCAGCAGCTTATCCCCCGGGTCCCGGAGAACTGAAGCTTTCTTT	CASSLSPGSRRTEAFF
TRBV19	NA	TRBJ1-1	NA	TGTGCCAGTATTCGAGGTGCGGGGAACACTGAAGCTTTCTTT	CASIRGAGNTEAFF
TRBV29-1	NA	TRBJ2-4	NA	TGCAGCGTCACGCTGGAGGACATTCAGTACTTC	CSVTLEDIQYF
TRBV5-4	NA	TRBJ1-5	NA	TGTGCCAGCAGCTCGCTTTACGGTGCTTATAGCAATCAGCCCCAGCATTTT	CASSSLYGAYSNQPQHF
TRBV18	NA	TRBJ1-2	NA	TGTGCCAGCTCACCACCCAGGGGCGTCGGCGGCTACACCTTC	CASSPPRGVGGYTF
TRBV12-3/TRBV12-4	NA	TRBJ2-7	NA	TGTGCCAGCAGCTACGGACAGTTCTACGAGCAGTACTTC	CASSYGQFYEQYF
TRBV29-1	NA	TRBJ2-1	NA	TGCAGCGTTGAAAGAGGGGGGAGGTACAATGAGCAGTTCTTC	CSVERGGRYNEQFF
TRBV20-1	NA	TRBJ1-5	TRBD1	TGCAGTGCTAGTCGCGGACAGGGGGCCGGGCAGCCCCAGCATTTT	CSASRGQGAGQPQHF
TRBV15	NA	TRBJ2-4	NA	TGTGCCACCAGCAGAGAGGTTAAAGAACAAAAAAACATTCAGTACTTC	CATSREVKEQKNIQYF
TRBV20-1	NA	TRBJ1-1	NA	TGCAGTGCTCCGGGACATCTGAACACTGAAGCTTTCTTT	CSAPGHLNTEAFF
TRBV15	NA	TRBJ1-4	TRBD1	TGTGCCACCAGCCCTACAGGGGTGAGCGAAAAACTGTTTTTT	CATSPTGVSEKLFF
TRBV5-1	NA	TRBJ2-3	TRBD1	TGCGCCAGCAGCAAGGACAGGGGAGTAAGCACAGATACGCAGTATTTT	CASSKDRGVSTDTQYF
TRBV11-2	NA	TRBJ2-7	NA	TGTGCCAGCAGCTTAAGCGAGGGCTACGAGCAGTACTTC	CASSLSEGYEQYF
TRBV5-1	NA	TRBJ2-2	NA	TGCGCCAGCAGCTTGGCCTCGGCAGAAAACACCGGGGAGCTGTTTTTT	CASSLASAENTGELFF